These 9 T cell receptor beta chains originate from one sample sequenced in a study of CD8 T cells in ankylosing spondylitis. Each CDR3 protein is one row after TCRdb ran MiXCR on the 5' RACE reads. The sample carries around 23,000 distinct CDR3 sequences, about a sixth recorded once. Sequencing input: blood. The receptors stem from a male donor with ankylosing spondylitis or in good health (not recorded which).

The chain uses TRBV3-1 and TRBJ2-1, with D perhaps TRBD2 (5 bases). V was shortened by 9 bases and J by 8 bases, with 17 bases between the two germline ends. Germline CDR1 is LGHDT and CDR2 is YNNKEL (reference sequence). The CDR3 contains 13 residues. The CDR3 DNA reads as TGTGCCAGTGGCGGGCATCCAGGTGATGAGCAGTTCTTC. Its translation is CASGGHPGDEQFF.

This clonotype has at least ten counts. The V and J genes are TRBV5-1 and TRBJ1-1, with D unresolved. The CDR3 loop spans 14 amino acids. From germline, CDR1 is SGHRS and CDR2 YFSETQ. V gave up 4 bases and J gave up 5 bases, with 15 bases separating them. CDR3 nucleotide sequence: TGCGCCAGCAGCACAGTTGGCGTGGGGACTGAAGCTTTCTTT. Translating gives CASSTVGVGTEAFF.

This clonotype was seen at least ten times. The V call is TRBV5-6, the J call TRBJ2-7; 9 nucleotides align to TRBD1. Per germline, CDR1 SGHDT and CDR2 YYEEEE. V dropped 4 bases and J dropped 3; count of bases not matched to a gene: 17. This CDR3 spans 18 amino acids. CDR3 region: CASSSLPGQGQVIYEQYF. In DNA form, the CDR3 reads TGTGCCAGCAGCAGTTTACCGGGACAGGGTCAAGTAATCTACGAGCAGTACTTC. Based on the CDR3 plus reference TRBV5-6 and TRBJ2-7, the full variable domain is DAGVTQSPTHLIKTRGQQVTLRCSPKSGHDTVSWYQQALGQGPQFIFQYYEEEERQRGNFPDRFSGHQFPNYSSELNVNALLLGDSALYLCASSSLPGQGQVIYEQYFGPGTRLTVT.

This clonotype came up many times. This chain connects TRBV7-2 to TRBJ1-6; D is possibly TRBD1 (6 bases). V lost 0 bases and J lost 6, with 9 bases in between. The CDR3 length is 15 residues. In germline, CDR1 is SGHTA, CDR2 FQGNSA. The CDR3 bases are TGTGCCAGCAGCTTAGCGCAGGGGACTAATTCACCCCTCCACTTT. It translates to CASSLAQGTNSPLHF.

This clonotype was observed many times. The rearrangement links TRBV11-2 to TRBJ2-5; the match to TRBD1 covers 10 bases. This CDR3 spans 15 amino acids. V lost 3 bases and J lost 4; bases outside the gene matches: 5. CDR1 is SGHAT, CDR2 FQNNGV, per germline. CDR3 in amino acids: CASSLGQGRAETQYF. CDR3 nucleotides: TGTGCCAGCAGCTTGGGACAGGGGCGTGCAGAGACCCAGTACTTC. Complete variable domain (other parts from reference TRBV11-2 and TRBJ2-5): EAGVAQSPRYKIIEKRQSVAFWCNPISGHATLYWYQQILGQGPKLLIQFQNNGVVDDSQLPKDRFSAERLKGVDSTLKIQPAKLEDSAVYLCASSLGQGRAETQYFGPGTRLLVL.

This clonotype showed up many times. The rearrangement joins TRBV6-5 to TRBJ2-7; no reliable D call. Deletions cut 7 bases from V and 6 bases from J, with 13 bases between. Germline V gene data show CDR1 as MNHEY and CDR2 as SVGAGI. This CDR3 contains 12 residues. CDR3 nucleotides: TGTGCCAGCAAAAGAACCAACGCCGAGCAGTACTTC. Protein sequence: CASKRTNAEQYF.

The table lists this clonotype with many counts. This sequence joins TRBV28 and TRBJ2-5; TRBD1 agrees at 10 bases. Germline V CDR1 and CDR2: MDHEN, SYDVKM. The CDR3 is 14 residues long. V shed 7 bases, J shed 3 bases, and the junction held 5 bases outside the gene matches. The CDR3 here is CASIAGTGEETQYF. The DNA of the CDR3 is TGTGCCAGCATCGCCGGGACAGGGGAAGAGACCCAGTACTTC. Variable domain in full (rest from reference TRBV28 and TRBJ2-5): DVKVTQSSRYLVKRTGEKVFLECVQDMDHENMFWYRQDPGLGLRLIYFSYDVKMKEKGDIPEGYSVSREKKERFSLILESASTNQTSMYLCASIAGTGEETQYFGPGTRLLVL.

The rearrangement joins TRBV29-1 to TRBJ1-2; D possibly corresponds to TRBD1 (6 bases). CDR1 SQVTM and CDR2 ANQGSEA come from the germline V gene. The CDR3 length is 13 residues. Between the trimmed V and J ends, which lost 7 bases and 7 bases, there was a span of 19 bases. The CDR3, as DNA: TGCAGCGCCGTCAAGGGGGACGGGGCTGGCTACACCTTC. Its protein is CSAVKGDGAGYTF.

V usage is TRBV5-1 and J usage is TRBJ1-4; possibly TRBD1 for D (5 bases). Germline values: CDR1 SGHRS, CDR2 YFSETQ. This CDR3 is 14 amino acids long. Trimming left V 2 bases short and J 6 bases short, with 11 bases between. The CDR3 sequence is CASSLFGRDEKLFF. In nucleotides, the CDR3 is TGCGCCAGCAGCTTATTCGGCAGGGATGAAAAACTGTTTTTT.